The 25 T cell receptor beta chains below come from one sample, sequenced in a study of control samples from healthy donors and cancer patients. Measured with immunoSEQ multiplex PCR; TCRdb has only the in-frame clones, and not every one. This repertoire shows 78,000 or so clones, roughly 90% found once; its top ten account for roughly 5%. The sample taken for sequencing was blood. The receptors here all came from a woman between 50 and 59 years old in good health.

This chain joins TRBV9 and TRBJ1-2; D not certain. V lost 2 bases, J lost 1 base, and 6 bases lay in between. The CDR3 is 13 residues long. Per the germline V gene, CDR1 is SGDLS and CDR2 is YYNGEE. Here the CDR3 reads CASSVEFNYGYTF. The CDR3 bases are TGTGCCAGCAGCGTTGAGTTTAACTATGGCTACACCTTC.

The gene calls are TRBV24-1 and TRBJ1-3, with a possible D match to TRBD1 (5 bases). The V gene's germline CDR1 is KGHDR and CDR2 SFDVKD. Trimming cost V 9 bases and J 4 bases, with 21 bases left between them. The length of the CDR3 is 16 residues. The CDR3 region is CATCLALNGGGNTIYF. CDR3 bases: TGTGCCACCTGCCTCGCCCTGAACGGGGGAGGAAACACCATATATTTT.

The chain uses TRBV25-1 and TRBJ2-7; the match to TRBD1 covers 9 bases. This CDR3 is built from 15 residues. Unmatched junction bases numbered 9, after V lost 7 bases and J lost 2 bases. Germline V gene lookup returns CDR1 MGHDK and CDR2 SYGVNS. In DNA, the CDR3 is TGTGCCAGCATCGTAACCGGGACAGGGCCCTACGAGCAGTACTTC. It is translated as CASIVTGTGPYEQYF.

The V call is TRBV5-1, the J call TRBJ1-6; D is unresolved. The length of the CDR3 is 12 residues. The ends were cut back, 7 bases at V and 6 bases at J, with 8 bases in the middle. The germline CDR1 and CDR2 sequences are SGHRS and YFSETQ. In nucleotides, the CDR3 is TGCGCCAGCGCCCCCTCTAATTCACCCCTCCACTTT. This sequence encodes CASAPSNSPLHF.

The chain is built from TRBV29-1 and TRBJ1-5, with D perhaps matching TRBD1 (5 bases). The CDR3 is 14 amino acids. The germline V and J ends were trimmed by 6 bases and 4 bases, with 16 bases remaining between them. Germline V gives CDR1 SQVTM, CDR2 ANQGSEA. The chain's CDR3 is CSVAGGDGNQPQHF. The DNA for the CDR3 is TGCAGCGTCGCTGGGGGGGACGGTAATCAGCCCCAGCATTTT.

The chain links TRBV19 to TRBJ2-2, with 7 bases matching TRBD1. Germline loops: CDR1 LNHDA, CDR2 SQIVND (reference sequence). V shed 3 bases, J shed 0 bases, and the junction held 7 bases outside the gene matches. This CDR3 comprises 17 residues. The CDR3 nucleotides read TGTGCCAGTAGTATTGGTTACGGGACAGCGAACACCGGGGAGCTGTTTTTT. It translates to CASSIGYGTANTGELFF.

Only one count was recorded for this clone. The V call is TRBV7-9, the J call TRBJ1-6, with D uncertain. This CDR3 region has 12 residues. V lost 5 bases to trimming and J lost 5 bases, with 4 bases between them. Germline V lookup: CDR1 SEHNR, CDR2 FQNEAQ (reference sequence). The CDR3, as DNA: TGTGCCAGCAGCCCAAATAATTCACCCCTCCACTTT. Translating it yields CASSPNNSPLHF.

The V and J genes are TRBV2 and TRBJ2-3; 14 nucleotides align to TRBD2. The CDR3 length is 15 residues. CDR1 is SNHLY and CDR2 is FYNNEI in the germline V gene. J lost 5 bases, V lost 6 bases, and 4 bases had no gene match. CDR3 sequence (DNA): TGTGCCAGCAGCGTAGGACTAGCGGGGGGAGATACGCAGTATTTT. This gives the protein CASSVGLAGGDTQYF.

The chain is built from TRBV5-1 and TRBJ2-7; D is undetermined. Trimming cost V 5 bases and J 2 bases, with 11 bases left between them. Germline CDR1 and CDR2: SGHRS and YFSETQ. CDR3 length: 13 residues. The chain's CDR3 is CASRENSTYEQYF. The CDR3 nucleotides are TGCGCCAGCAGGGAAAATTCCACCTACGAGCAGTACTTC.

This chain connects TRBV7-9 to TRBJ2-3, with D unclear. The ends were cut back, 2 bases at V and 6 bases at J, with 9 bases in the middle. The CDR3 is 13 amino acids. CDR1 and CDR2 (germline): SEHNR, FQNEAQ (reference sequence). In DNA form, the CDR3 reads TGTGCCAGCAGCTTAATGATAACTGATACGCAGTATTTT. It encodes CASSLMITDTQYF.

This clone appeared once. V usage is TRBV2 and J usage is TRBJ1-4; D not certain. The CDR3 consists of 15 residues. The V and J ends lost 8 bases and 0 bases respectively, with 13 bases between them. Germline V gene sequence: CDR1 SNHLY, CDR2 FYNNEI. This chain's CDR3 is CASYQDVATNEKLFF. The CDR3 DNA follows: TGTGCCAGCTACCAGGACGTCGCAACTAATGAAAAACTGTTTTTT.

This chain joins TRBV6-6 and TRBJ1-1; D call uncertain. Germline V lookup: CDR1 MNHNY, CDR2 SVGAGI (reference sequence). V gave up 6 bases and J gave up 5 bases, with 10 bases separating them. The CDR3 runs to 12 residues. This CDR3 is CASSFSRTEAFF. In nucleotides, the CDR3 is TGTGCCAGCAGCTTTAGTCGGACTGAAGCTTTCTTT.

The chain combines TRBV12-5 with TRBJ1-5, with TRBD1 as a possible D gene (5 bases). The V and J ends lost 7 bases and 6 bases respectively, with 22 bases between them. CDR3 size: 16 residues. Germline CDR1 and CDR2: LGHNT and FRNRAP. CDR3 bases: TGTGCTAGTGCCGAGCCAGGGTTCTTAGGGGTTCAGCCCCAGCATTTT. Translating it yields CASAEPGFLGVQPQHF. Full variable domain (missing parts from reference TRBV12-5 and TRBJ1-5): DARVTQTPRHKVTEMGQEVTMRCQPILGHNTVFWYRQTMMQGLELLAYFRNRAPLDDSGMPKDRFSAEMPDATLATLKIQPSEPRDSAVYFCASAEPGFLGVQPQHFGDGTRLSIL.

The chain uses TRBV5-1 and TRBJ2-3; unclear D gene. The CDR3 has 13 residues. The V gene lost 0 bases and the J gene lost 5 bases, with 7 bases spanning the gap. Germline V CDR1 and CDR2: SGHRS, YFSETQ. CDR3 loop: CASSLAPGDTQYF. In DNA form, the CDR3 reads TGCGCCAGCAGCTTGGCCCCGGGAGATACGCAGTATTTT. The complete variable domain, with remaining parts taken from reference TRBV5-1 and TRBJ2-3, reads KAGVTQTPRYLIKTRGQQVTLSCSPISGHRSVSWYQQTPGQGLQFLFEYFSETQRNKGNFPGRFSGRQFSNSRSEMNVSTLELGDSALYLCASSLAPGDTQYFGPGTRLTVL.

The V gene is TRBV6-6, the J gene TRBJ1-3; unclear D gene. The CDR3 has 13 amino acids. V lost 8 bases to trimming and J lost 4 bases, with 12 bases between them. Germline values: CDR1 MNHNY, CDR2 SVGAGI (reference sequence). The CDR3 protein is CASLSMAGNTIYF. CDR3 coding DNA: TGTGCCAGCCTTAGCATGGCGGGAAACACCATATATTTT.

The rearrangement joins TRBV2 to TRBJ1-4; a possible D gene is TRBD1 (5 bases). V was trimmed by 5 bases and J by 7 bases, leaving 17 bases between them. The CDR3 totals 15 residues. CDR1 and CDR2 (germline): SNHLY, FYNNEI. DNA for the CDR3: TGTGCCAGCAGTAGAACATTTGGGGACGGTGAAAAACTGTTTTTT. Translating gives CASSRTFGDGEKLFF. Full variable domain (outside the CDR3, taken from reference TRBV2 and TRBJ1-4): EPEVTQTPSHQVTQMGQEVILRCVPISNHLYFYWYRQILGQKVEFLVSFYNNEISEKSEIFDDQFSVERPDGSNFTLKIRSTKLEDSAMYFCASSRTFGDGEKLFFGSGTQLSVL.

In its sample, this clone was seen a few times. The chain has TRBV19 and TRBJ1-5; the D is unclear. Germline CDR1 LNHDA, CDR2 SQIVND (reference sequence). The CDR3 extends over 14 amino acids. The V end was cut by 3 bases, the J end by 6 bases, with 12 bases between. CDR3 sequence: CASSIRAGIQPQHF. CDR3 DNA: TGTGCCAGTAGTATTCGGGCAGGTATTCAGCCCCAGCATTTT.

This rearrangement joins TRBV2 to TRBJ1-2, with D hard to call. The CDR3 loop spans 14 amino acids. Germline loops: CDR1 SNHLY, CDR2 FYNNEI. V was cut by 8 bases and J by 3 bases, with 16 bases left in between. This chain's CDR3 is CASPRQEEYYGYTF. The CDR3 DNA is TGTGCCAGCCCTCGGCAGGAAGAGTACTATGGCTACACCTTC.

In its sample, this clone was seen once. The genes are TRBV24-1 and TRBJ2-1; D is possibly TRBD1 or TRBD2 (5 bases each). The germline V and J ends were trimmed by 1 base and 9 bases, with 18 bases remaining between them. Per the germline V gene, CDR1 is KGHDR and CDR2 is SFDVKD. The CDR3 spans 16 residues. The CDR3 here is CATSDFGTGKMVEQFF. CDR3 DNA sequence: TGTGCCACCAGTGATTTTGGGACCGGGAAGATGGTTGAGCAGTTCTTC.

The chain couples TRBV5-8 to TRBJ1-1; tentatively, D is TRBD1 (6 bases). This CDR3 has 16 amino acids. Germline lookup yields CDR1 SGHTS and CDR2 YDEGEE. V shed 1 base and J shed 5 bases, with 18 bases lying between them. The CDR3 DNA follows: TGTGCCAGCAGCTTGCGCGTTAACAGGGTAATTACTGAAGCTTTCTTT. As protein: CASSLRVNRVITEAFF. Looking up the rest from reference TRBV5-8 and TRBJ1-1 gives the full variable domain: EAGVTQSPTHLIKTRGQQATLRCSPISGHTSVYWYQQALGLGLQFLLWYDEGEERNRGNFPPRFSGRQFPNYSSELNVNALELEDSALYLCASSLRVNRVITEAFFGQGTRLTVV.

The chain links TRBV18 to TRBJ2-7; D gene ambiguous. The germline V gene has CDR1 KGHSH and CDR2 LQKENI. V was clipped by 3 bases and J by 6 bases, with 9 bases between them. The CDR3 totals 12 residues. The CDR3 loop reads CASSPWGFEQYF. The CDR3 DNA sequence: TGTGCCAGCTCACCTTGGGGTTTCGAGCAGTACTTC. The entire variable domain, with the rest obtained from reference TRBV18 and TRBJ2-7, is as follows: NAGVMQNPRHLVRRRGQEARLRCSPMKGHSHVYWYRQLPEEGLKFMVYLQKENIIDESGMPKERFSAEFPKEGPSILRIQQVVRGDSAAYFCASSPWGFEQYFGPGTRLTVT.

The chain combines TRBV7-9 with TRBJ1-2; 7 nucleotides align to TRBD1. The J segment lost 2 bases and the V segment lost 4 bases, leaving 1 base of the junction unmatched. This CDR3 region has 13 residues. Germline V gene sequence: CDR1 SEHNR, CDR2 FQNEAQ (reference sequence). Written as DNA, the CDR3 is TGTGCCAGCAGCTCAGGGGGGAACTATGGCTACACCTTC. Translating it yields CASSSGGNYGYTF.

The chain recombines TRBV9 with TRBJ2-7, with D possibly matching TRBD1 (6 bases). Germline V gene data show CDR1 as SGDLS and CDR2 as YYNGEE. V lost 2 bases and J 0 bases, leaving 15 bases between the germline ends. This CDR3 spans 16 amino acids. This CDR3 reads CASSVKGGKYSYEQYF. The CDR3, as DNA: TGTGCCAGCAGCGTTAAAGGGGGTAAATACTCCTACGAGCAGTACTTC.

The V call is TRBV3-1 (or the pseudogene TRBV3-2), the J call TRBJ2-3, with D uncertain. Per the germline V gene, CDR1 is LGHDT and CDR2 is YNNKEL (reference sequence). The V end was cut by 6 bases, the J end by 2 bases, with 3 bases between. This CDR3 region has 11 residues. The CDR3 here is CASSLTDTQYF. The CDR3 DNA follows: TGTGCCAGCAGTCTCACAGATACGCAGTATTTT.

This chain links TRBV9 with TRBJ1-1; D might be TRBD1 (5 bases). V dropped 3 bases and J dropped 1 base, with 13 bases sitting between them. CDR3 length: 15 residues. Germline V gene data show CDR1 as SGDLS and CDR2 as YYNGEE. The CDR3 DNA is TGTGCCAGCAGCGAATCCGGGACGGCGAACACTGAAGCTTTCTTT. It specifies CASSESGTANTEAFF.